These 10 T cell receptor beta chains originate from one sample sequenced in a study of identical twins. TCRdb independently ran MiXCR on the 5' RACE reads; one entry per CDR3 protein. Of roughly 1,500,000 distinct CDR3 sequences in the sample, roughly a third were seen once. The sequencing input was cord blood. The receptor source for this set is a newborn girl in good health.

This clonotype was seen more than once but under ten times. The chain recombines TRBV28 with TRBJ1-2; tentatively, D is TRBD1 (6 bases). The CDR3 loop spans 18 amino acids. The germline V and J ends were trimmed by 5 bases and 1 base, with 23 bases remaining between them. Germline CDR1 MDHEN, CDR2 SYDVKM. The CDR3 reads CASSPQGRWGAVNYGYTF. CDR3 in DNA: TGTGCCAGCAGTCCACAAGGGCGGTGGGGGGCGGTTAACTATGGCTACACCTTC.

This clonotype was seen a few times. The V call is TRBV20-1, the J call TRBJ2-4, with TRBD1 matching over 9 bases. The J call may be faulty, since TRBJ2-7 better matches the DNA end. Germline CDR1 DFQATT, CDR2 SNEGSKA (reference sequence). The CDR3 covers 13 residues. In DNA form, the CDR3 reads TGCAGTGCCGGGGACAGGGTTGATGACGAGCAGTACTTC. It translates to CSAGDRVDDEQYF.

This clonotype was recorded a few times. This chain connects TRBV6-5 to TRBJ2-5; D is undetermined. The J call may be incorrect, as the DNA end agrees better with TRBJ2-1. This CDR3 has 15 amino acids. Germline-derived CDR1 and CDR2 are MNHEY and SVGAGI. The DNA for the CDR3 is TGTGCCAGCAGTTACTCGAAAGTAAACCAAGAGACCCAGTTCTTC. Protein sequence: CASSYSKVNQETQFF.

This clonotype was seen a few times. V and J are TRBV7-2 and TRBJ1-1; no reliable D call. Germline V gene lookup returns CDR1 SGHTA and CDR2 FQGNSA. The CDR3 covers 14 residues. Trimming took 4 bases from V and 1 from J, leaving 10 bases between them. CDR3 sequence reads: CASSYLPPNTEAFF. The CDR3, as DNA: TGTGCCAGCAGCTATTTGCCTCCGAACACTGAAGCTTTCTTT.

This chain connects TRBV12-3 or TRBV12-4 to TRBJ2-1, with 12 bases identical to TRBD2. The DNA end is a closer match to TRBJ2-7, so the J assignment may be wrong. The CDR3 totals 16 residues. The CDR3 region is CASSGLAGLSYNEQYF. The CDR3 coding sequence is TGTGCCAGCAGTGGACTAGCGGGACTCTCCTACAATGAGCAGTACTTC.

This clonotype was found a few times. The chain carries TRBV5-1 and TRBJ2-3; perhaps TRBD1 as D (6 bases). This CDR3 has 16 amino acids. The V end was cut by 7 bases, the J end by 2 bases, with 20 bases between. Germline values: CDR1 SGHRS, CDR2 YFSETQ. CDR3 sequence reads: CASRPSRTAFTDTQYF. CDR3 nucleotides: TGCGCCAGCCGCCCCAGTAGGACAGCCTTCACAGATACGCAGTATTTT. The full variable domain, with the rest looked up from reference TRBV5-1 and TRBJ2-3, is KAGVTQTPRYLIKTRGQQVTLSCSPISGHRSVSWYQQTPGQGLQFLFEYFSETQRNKGNFPGRFSGRQFSNSRSEMNVSTLELGDSALYLCASRPSRTAFTDTQYFGPGTRLTVL.

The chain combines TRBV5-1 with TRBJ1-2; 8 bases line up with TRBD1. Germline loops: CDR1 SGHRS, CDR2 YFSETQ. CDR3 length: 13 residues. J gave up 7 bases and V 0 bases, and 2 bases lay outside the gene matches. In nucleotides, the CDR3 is TGCGCCAGCAGCTTGGGGGACAGGAGTGGCTACACCTTC. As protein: CASSLGDRSGYTF.

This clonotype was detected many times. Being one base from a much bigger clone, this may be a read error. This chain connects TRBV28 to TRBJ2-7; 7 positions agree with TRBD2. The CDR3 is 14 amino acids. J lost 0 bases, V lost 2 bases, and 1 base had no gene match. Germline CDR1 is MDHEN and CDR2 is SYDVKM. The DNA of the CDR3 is TGTGCCAGCAGTTTACTAGCGGCCTCCTACGAGCAGTACTTC. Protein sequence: CASSLLAASYEQYF.

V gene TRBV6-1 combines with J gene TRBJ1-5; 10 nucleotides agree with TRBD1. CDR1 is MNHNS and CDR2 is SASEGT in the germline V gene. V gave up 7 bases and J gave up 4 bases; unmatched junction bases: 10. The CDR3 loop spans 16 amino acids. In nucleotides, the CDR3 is TGTGCCAGCACCGAGCCCAGACAGGGGGCTAATCAGCCCCAGCATTTT. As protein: CASTEPRQGANQPQHF.

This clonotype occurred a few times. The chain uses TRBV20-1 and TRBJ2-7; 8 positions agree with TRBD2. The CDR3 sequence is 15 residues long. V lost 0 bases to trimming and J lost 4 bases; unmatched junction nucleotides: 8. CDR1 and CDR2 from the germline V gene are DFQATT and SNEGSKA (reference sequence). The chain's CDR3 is CSARDFRGGQYEQYF. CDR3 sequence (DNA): TGCAGTGCTAGAGACTTCCGGGGGGGGCAGTACGAGCAGTACTTC.